Below, 11 T cell receptor beta chains from the same sample are listed, as sequenced in a study of blood T cell repertoires in COVID-19. TCRdb's copy holds only in-frame clones and misses some; the assay was immunoSEQ multiplex PCR. The sample lists about 310,000 clones, about 90% occurring once. Sequencing used peripheral blood. The receptors were gathered from a woman aged 40 to 49 with COVID-19, enrolled during active disease.

This sequence joins TRBV19 and TRBJ1-5; no definite D call. The CDR3 has 16 amino acids. Trimming stripped 0 bases from V and 6 bases from J, with 15 bases between. Germline CDR1 and CDR2: LNHDA and SQIVND (reference sequence). CDR3 sequence: CASSIDAGEGSQPQHF. The CDR3, as DNA: TGTGCCAGTAGTATAGACGCCGGGGAGGGAAGTCAGCCCCAGCATTTT.

The V gene is TRBV7-9, the J gene TRBJ1-2; D possibly corresponds to TRBD1 (6 bases). CDR1 SEHNR and CDR2 FQNEAQ come from the germline V gene (reference sequence). V was shortened by 2 bases and J by 3 bases, with 13 bases between the two germline ends. The CDR3 contains 15 residues. This CDR3 reads CASSLNRAWDYGYTF. The CDR3 nucleotides are TGTGCCAGCAGCTTAAACAGGGCGTGGGACTATGGCTACACCTTC. The whole variable domain, remainder taken from reference TRBV7-9 and TRBJ1-2, is DTGVSQNPRHKITKRGQNVTFRCDPISEHNRLYWYRQTLGQGPEFLTYFQNEAQLEKSRLLSDRFSAERPKGSFSTLEIQRTEQGDSAMYLCASSLNRAWDYGYTFGSGTRLTVV.

J is TRBJ1-5 and V is TRBV3-1 (or the pseudogene TRBV3-2), with a possible D match to TRBD1 (5 bases). Germline lookup yields CDR1 LGHDT and CDR2 YNNKEL (reference sequence). The CDR3 runs to 13 residues. V lost 3 bases and J lost 5, with 8 bases in between. Written as DNA, the CDR3 is TGTGCCAGCAGCCACAGGGAGGATCAGCCCCAGCATTTT. Protein: CASSHREDQPQHF.

The chain recombines TRBV2 with TRBJ2-7; 9 bases match TRBD1. CDR1 SNHLY and CDR2 FYNNEI come from the germline V gene. The J segment lost 2 bases and the V segment lost 8 bases, leaving 7 bases of the junction unmatched. This CDR3 contains 14 residues. The CDR3 nucleotides read TGTGCCAGCGGTGGGACAGGGAAGCCCTACGAGCAGTACTTC. Translating gives CASGGTGKPYEQYF.

This rearrangement joins TRBV7-2 to TRBJ2-7; 12 bases match TRBD2. This CDR3 spans 18 amino acids. Trimming removed 2 bases from V and 5 bases from J; junction bases left unmatched: 13. The V gene's germline CDR1 is SGHTA and CDR2 FQGNSA. Here the CDR3 reads CASSLLPLAGGPIHEQYF. The CDR3 region has the DNA TGTGCCAGCAGCTTACTTCCTCTAGCGGGAGGGCCTATCCACGAGCAGTACTTC.

The J gene is TRBJ1-4, the V gene TRBV27, with a tentative D call TRBD1 (6 bases). CDR3 length: 17 amino acids. Trimming removed 6 bases at V and 2 bases at J, with 19 bases between. Germline loops: CDR1 MNHEY, CDR2 SMNVEV (reference sequence). The CDR3 DNA reads as TGTGCCAGCAGCGGTGTAACAGGGTCTGGTACTAATGAAAAACTGTTTTTT. Encoded protein: CASSGVTGSGTNEKLFF.

The count of this clone is one. The chain employs TRBV4-3 and TRBJ2-7; possibly TRBD2 for D (5 bases). The CDR3 runs to 14 residues. Per germline, CDR1 LGHNA and CDR2 YSLEER. Trimming stripped 1 base from V and 4 bases from J, with 11 bases between. This CDR3 reads CASSQGTRRYEQYF. The CDR3 DNA reads TGCGCCAGCAGCCAAGGTACTAGAAGATACGAGCAGTACTTC.

The chain uses TRBV5-6 and TRBJ1-4; 7 bases agree with TRBD1. Trimming took 2 bases from V and 15 from J; bases not matched to a gene: 13. The germline V gene encodes CDR1 SGHDT and CDR2 YYEEEE. The CDR3 spans 14 residues. The CDR3 DNA reads TGTGCCAGCAGCTTCGGGACAGAGGGCCCTGGTTTGTTTTTT. This gives the protein CASSFGTEGPGLFF. Full variable domain (missing parts from reference TRBV5-6 and TRBJ1-4): DAGVTQSPTHLIKTRGQQVTLRCSPKSGHDTVSWYQQALGQGPQFIFQYYEEEERQRGNFPDRFSGHQFPNYSSELNVNALLLGDSALYLCASSFGTEGPGLFFGSGTQLSVL.

V and J are TRBV7-2 and TRBJ1-6; 7 bases are shared with TRBD1. The CDR3 spans 17 residues. Trimming took 5 bases from V and 2 from J; bases not matched to a gene: 9. Germline assignment: CDR1 SGHTA and CDR2 FQGNSA. CDR3 in amino acids: CASSPRQGSTYNSPLHF. The CDR3 nucleotides are TGTGCCAGCAGCCCCCGACAGGGAAGTACCTATAATTCACCCCTCCACTTT. Using reference TRBV7-2 and TRBJ1-6 for the parts outside the CDR3, the full variable domain is GAGVSQSPSNKVTEKGKDVELRCDPISGHTALYWYRQSLGQGLEFLIYFQGNSAPDKSGLPSDRFSAERTGGSVSTLTIQRTQQEDSAVYLCASSPRQGSTYNSPLHFGNGTRLTVT.

CDR3 coding DNA: TGTGCCAGCAGCTTAGAACTAGCGGGAGGGGAGCAGTACTTC. Protein: CASSLELAGGEQYF. The chain has TRBV7-9 and TRBJ2-7; 13 bases align to TRBD2. Germline trimming cut 1 base from V and 7 bases from J; bases unmatched to any gene: 1. The CDR3 extends over 14 amino acids. In germline, CDR1 is SEHNR, CDR2 FQNEAQ (reference sequence).

The chain uses TRBV18 and TRBJ2-5, with a possible D match to TRBD1 (6 bases). The CDR3 extends over 14 amino acids. In germline, CDR1 is KGHSH, CDR2 LQKENI. V dropped 5 bases and J dropped 0 bases, with 10 bases sitting between them. CDR3 bases: TGTGCCAGCTCATCGGGACATCACCAAGAGACCCAGTACTTC. It encodes CASSSGHHQETQYF.